This T cell receptor (beta chain) was captured by sequencing in a study of early T cells in non-severe SARS-CoV-2 infection. Study-wide context: It was bulk RNA from unsorted whole blood that was sequenced, and the chains were unpaired. Broader study findings: Private and CD4 specificities were missed by VDJdb matching, which favored anti-spike CD8 responses.

In the library, individual cDNA molecules carried attached unique molecular identifiers. TCRdb called the 5' RACE reads again in MiXCR, with one record for every CDR3 protein. Of about 28,000 distinct CDR3 sequences in the sample, more than 4.5% were seen once. This clonotype has a count of ten or more. Its antigen is still unknown. The TCR originated in an adult who was a healthcare worker with PCR-confirmed SARS-CoV-2 infection or an uninfected control (not recorded which). Source material: whole blood.

This CDR3 reads CASRLKRAGGPATDTQYF. Written as DNA, the CDR3 is TGTGCAAGTCGCTTGAAGAGGGCGGGAGGGCCTGCCACAGATACGCAGTATTTT. The chain carries TRBV12-2 and TRBJ2-3; the table's D gene call, TRBD2, was not cross checked with the DNA. TRBV12-2 is a pseudogene locus. This CDR3 contains 18 residues.